This T cell receptor beta chain originates from a study of shared clonotypes between healthy human individuals. Study overall: Researchers assigned three CD4 naive, three CD4 memory, two CD8 naive and one CD8 memory plate to each donor. Findings and limits, study-wide: Non-shared clonotypes had lower generation probabilities than clonotypes shared by all four sorted-subset donors.

In regard to this clone: Its antigen is not known.

The authors' processing: Junction-only sequences without quality scores came from ImmunoSEQ, so filtering differed. Clones were read by immunoSEQ multiplex PCR, and TCRdb kept only the in-frame ones, dropping some. The V and J calls and clone size are taken from that table; D and trimming were inferred from the DNA. This sample has 2.3 million or so clones, with 93% found just once. CDR3 length: 13 amino acids. Germline V gene sequence: CDR1 KGHSH, CDR2 LQKENI. Trimming removed 8 bases from V and 4 bases from J, with 14 bases in between. The sample consisted of naive CD4+ T cells from PBMCs. Described subset: CD45RA+ positively selected. The chain uses TRBV18 and TRBJ2-5, with D perhaps matching TRBD2 (5 bases). The TCR sequence derives from a man aged 18 to 30 in good health. Some clones in this sample may be carry-over from other donors' samples. The CDR3 protein is CASRDSRVETQYF. CDR3 coding DNA: TGTGCCAGCCGGGATTCGCGCGTAGAGACCCAGTACTTC. Filled out from reference TRBV18 and TRBJ2-5, the complete variable domain reads NAGVMQNPRHLVRRRGQEARLRCSPMKGHSHVYWYRQLPEEGLKFMVYLQKENIIDESGMPKERFSAEFPKEGPSILRIQQVVRGDSAAYFCASRDSRVETQYFGPGTRLLVL.